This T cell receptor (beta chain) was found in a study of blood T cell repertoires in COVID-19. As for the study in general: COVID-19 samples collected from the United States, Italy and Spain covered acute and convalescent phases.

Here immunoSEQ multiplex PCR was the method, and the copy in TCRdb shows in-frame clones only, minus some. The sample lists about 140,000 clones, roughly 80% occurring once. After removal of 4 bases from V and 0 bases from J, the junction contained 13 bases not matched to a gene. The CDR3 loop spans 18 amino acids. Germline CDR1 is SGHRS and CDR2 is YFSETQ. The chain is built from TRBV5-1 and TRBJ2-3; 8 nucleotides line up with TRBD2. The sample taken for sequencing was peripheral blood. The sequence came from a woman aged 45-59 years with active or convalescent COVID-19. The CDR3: CASSAGRGGGLSTDTQYF. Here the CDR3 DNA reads TGCGCCAGCAGCGCAGGCAGGGGCGGGGGGCTTAGCACAGATACGCAGTATTTT.